These 3 T cell receptor beta chains were all obtained from the same sample, sequenced in a study of immune heterogeneity within non-small cell lung tumors. The starting template was genomic DNA from bulk tumor, approximately 600 ng per sample. Taken during surgery, several biopsies per primary tumor were spaced as far apart as possible within the tumor mass. The study enrolled patients with untreated, newly diagnosed non-small cell lung cancer who underwent curative surgery. TCR beta CDR3 was amplified by multiplex PCR using 32 V and 13 J primers. TCRdb reanalysed the multiplex PCR reads using MiXCR and keeps one entry per CDR3 protein. The data hold about 1,900 distinct CDR3 sequences, with 40% to 50% observed a single time. Sequencing was carried out using lung tumor tissue. The receptors derive from a man aged 70 or older with non-small cell lung cancer.

V gene TRBV6-1 combines with J gene TRBJ2-4; 7 nucleotides align to TRBD1. The CDR3 consists of 16 residues. CDR1 and CDR2 from the germline V gene are MNHNS and SASEGT. V was pared by 5 bases and J by 0 bases, with 7 bases of the junction left unmatched. The CDR3 coding sequence is TGTGCCAGCAGTAAATACAGGGGCTTAGCCAAAAACATTCAGTACTTC. Protein sequence: CASSKYRGLAKNIQYF.

The chain links TRBV7-8 to TRBJ2-5, with D uncertain. V gave up 0 bases and J gave up 5 bases, with 16 bases separating them. The CDR3 has 16 amino acids. Germline assignment: CDR1 SGHVS and CDR2 FQNEAQ. The CDR3 DNA follows: TGTGCCAGCAGCTTAGCGAGGCCACAGCTTCGGGAGACCCAGTACTTC. Translated, it gives CASSLARPQLRETQYF.

This rearrangement joins TRBV29-1 to TRBJ2-5; TRBD1 is a possible D gene (6 bases). CDR1 and CDR2 from the germline V gene are SQVTM and ANQGSEA. Between the trimmed V and J ends, which lost 4 bases and 5 bases, there was a span of 20 bases. The CDR3 runs to 15 residues. The CDR3 nucleotides read TGCAGCGTTGTTGGCAGGGGCTCCATTGGGGAGACCCAGTACTTC. Translation gives CSVVGRGSIGETQYF.